A single sample gave rise to the 8 T cell receptor beta chains below, sequenced in a study of blood T cell repertoires in COVID-19. Here immunoSEQ multiplex PCR was the method, and the copy in TCRdb shows in-frame clones only, minus some. The table lists roughly 29,000 clones, roughly 78% of them singletons, with around 21% in the top ten. The specimen sequenced was peripheral blood. These receptors were collected from a boy younger than 10 with active or convalescent COVID-19.

The chain employs TRBV19 and TRBJ2-3; the D gene is possibly TRBD1 (5 bases). Trimming stripped 3 bases from V and 6 bases from J, with 16 bases between. Per the germline V gene, CDR1 is LNHDA and CDR2 is SQIVND (reference sequence). The CDR3 extends over 15 amino acids. CDR3 in DNA: TGTGCCAGTAGTATGGGCAGGGTATATTGGGATACGCAGTATTTT. This sequence encodes CASSMGRVYWDTQYF.

This clone has only a few counts. V gene TRBV28 combines with J gene TRBJ2-7; weak D call: TRBD2 (7 bases). The CDR3 covers 15 residues. Germline V gene sequence: CDR1 MDHEN, CDR2 SYDVKM. V shed 5 bases and J shed 2 bases, with 16 bases lying between them. The CDR3 spells CASSPPGGQTYEQYF. In nucleotides, the CDR3 is TGTGCCAGCAGTCCGCCGGGAGGACAGACCTACGAGCAGTACTTC. Drawing the rest from reference TRBV28 and TRBJ2-7, the complete variable domain is DVKVTQSSRYLVKRTGEKVFLECVQDMDHENMFWYRQDPGLGLRLIYFSYDVKMKEKGDIPEGYSVSREKKERFSLILESASTNQTSMYLCASSPPGGQTYEQYFGPGTRLTVT.

This clone has a count of ten or more. The J gene is TRBJ2-6, the V gene TRBV2; unclear D gene. Germline CDR1 and CDR2: SNHLY and FYNNEI. CDR3 length: 17 residues. Trimming cost V 6 bases and J 0 bases, with 15 bases left between them. The CDR3 protein is CASSERQVISGANVLTF. As DNA, the CDR3 is TGTGCCAGCAGCGAAAGGCAGGTGATCTCTGGGGCCAACGTCCTGACTTTC. Full variable domain (outside the CDR3, taken from reference TRBV2 and TRBJ2-6): EPEVTQTPSHQVTQMGQEVILRCVPISNHLYFYWYRQILGQKVEFLVSFYNNEISEKSEIFDDQFSVERPDGSNFTLKIRSTKLEDSAMYFCASSERQVISGANVLTFGAGSRLTVL.

This rearrangement joins TRBV28 to TRBJ1-1, with D unclear. The germline V gene encodes CDR1 MDHEN and CDR2 SYDVKM. This CDR3 region has 13 residues. V lost 2 bases to trimming and J lost 3 bases, with 7 bases between them. CDR3 in DNA: TGTGCCAGCAGTTTAAAAATAGACACTGAAGCTTTCTTT. Encoded protein: CASSLKIDTEAFF.

The chain combines TRBV2 with TRBJ2-2; 8 nucleotides match TRBD2. Germline CDR1 SNHLY, CDR2 FYNNEI. Trimming cost V 8 bases and J 6 bases; bases outside gene matches: 5. CDR3 size: 13 residues. The CDR3 spells CASRGGIAGELFF. CDR3 bases: TGTGCCAGCCGGGGGGGGATCGCCGGGGAGCTGTTTTTT.

The chain carries TRBV19 and TRBJ1-1; D might be TRBD1 (6 bases). With 7 bases removed from V and 1 base from J, the gap between germline ends came to 10 bases. Germline-derived CDR1 and CDR2 are LNHDA and SQIVND (reference sequence). The CDR3 has 13 residues. The CDR3 protein is CASNHRANTEAFF. DNA of the CDR3: TGTGCCAGTAACCACAGGGCGAACACTGAAGCTTTCTTT.

The chain carries TRBV5-1 and TRBJ2-1, with 12 nucleotides matching TRBD2. The junction had 10 bases not matched to a gene; V was cut back by 4 bases and J by 8 bases. The CDR3 spans 16 residues. CDR1 and CDR2 from the germline V gene are SGHRS and YFSETQ. In nucleotides, the CDR3 is TGCGCCAGCAGCGGCCCCCTAGCGGGAGGGCCCTATGAGCAGTTCTTC. The encoded protein is CASSGPLAGGPYEQFF.

This clone was counted once. The chain links TRBV5-4 to TRBJ2-1; 7 bases agree with TRBD2. The trim removed 0 bases at V and 8 bases at J, leaving 5 bases unmatched. This CDR3 has 14 amino acids. Germline CDR1 SGHNT, CDR2 YYREEE (reference sequence). In nucleotides, the CDR3 is TGTGCCAGCAGCTTGGGGGGGGGTAACTATGAGCAGTTCTTC. Protein: CASSLGGGNYEQFF. The whole variable domain, filled in from reference TRBV5-4 and TRBJ2-1, reads ETGVTQSPTHLIKTRGQQVTLRCSSQSGHNTVSWYQQALGQGPQFIFQYYREEENGRGNFPPRFSGLQFPNYSSELNVNALELDDSALYLCASSLGGGNYEQFFGPGTRLTVL.